The clone carrying this TCR beta chain was recorded at least ten times. V was clipped by 6 bases and J by 2 bases, with 5 bases between them. CDR3 length: 10 residues. Germline CDR1 and CDR2: SQVTM and ANQGSEA. It was with unique molecular identifiers that the TCRbeta library was prepared. TCRdb re-analysed the PCR reads in MiXCR, keeping a single row per CDR3 protein. The table shows 170,000 or so distinct CDR3 sequences, with about 6.4% occurring only once. This entry comes from a study of T-cell reconstitution after alpha-beta-depleted transplantation in children. The chain joins TRBV29-1 to TRBJ2-7; no firm D call. The TCR originated in a human donor who donated a stem cell graft to a child with Wiskott-Aldrich syndrome. The specimen was PBMCs from the stem cell graft donor, collected from the stem cell graft. The CDR3 nucleotides are TGCAGCGTACGAACCTACGAGCAGTACTTC. Translating gives CSVRTYEQYF.